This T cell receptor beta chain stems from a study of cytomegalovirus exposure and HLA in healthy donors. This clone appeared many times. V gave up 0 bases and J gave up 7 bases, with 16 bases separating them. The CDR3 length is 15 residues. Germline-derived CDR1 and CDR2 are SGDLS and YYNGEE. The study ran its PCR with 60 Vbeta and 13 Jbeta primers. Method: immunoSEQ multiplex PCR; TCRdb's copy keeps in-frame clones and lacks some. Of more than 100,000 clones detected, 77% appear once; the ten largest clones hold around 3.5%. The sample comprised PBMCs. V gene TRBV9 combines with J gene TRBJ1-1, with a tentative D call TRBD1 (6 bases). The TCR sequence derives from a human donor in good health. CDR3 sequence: CASSVVDSGSFEAFF. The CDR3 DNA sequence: TGTGCCAGCAGCGTAGTGGACAGTGGGTCCTTTGAAGCTTTCTTT. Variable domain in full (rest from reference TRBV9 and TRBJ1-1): DSGVTQTPKHLITATGQRVTLRCSPRSGDLSVYWYQQSLDQGLQFLIQYYNGEERAKGNILERFSAQQFPDLHSELNLSSLELGDSALYFCASSVVDSGSFEAFFGQGTRLTVV.